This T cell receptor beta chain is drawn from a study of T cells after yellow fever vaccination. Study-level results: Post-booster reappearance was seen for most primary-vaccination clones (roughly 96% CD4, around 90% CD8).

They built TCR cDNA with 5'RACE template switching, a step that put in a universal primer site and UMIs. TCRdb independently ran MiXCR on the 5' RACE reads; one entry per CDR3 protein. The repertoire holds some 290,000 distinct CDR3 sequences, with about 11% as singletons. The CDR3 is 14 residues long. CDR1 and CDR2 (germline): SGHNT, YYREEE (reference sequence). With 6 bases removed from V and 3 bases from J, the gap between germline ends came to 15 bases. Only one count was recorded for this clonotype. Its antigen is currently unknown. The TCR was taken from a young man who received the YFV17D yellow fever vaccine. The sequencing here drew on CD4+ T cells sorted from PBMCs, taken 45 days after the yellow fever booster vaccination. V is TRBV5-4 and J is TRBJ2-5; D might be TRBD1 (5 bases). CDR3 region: CASTSAGQEETQYF. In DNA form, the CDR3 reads TGTGCCAGCACCTCCGCTGGACAAGAAGAGACCCAGTACTTC.